The text below deals with one T cell receptor beta chain. Germline values: CDR1 SGHTA, CDR2 FQGNSA. Between the trimmed V and J ends, which lost 5 bases and 4 bases, there was a span of 14 bases. The CDR3 extends over 15 amino acids. These data come from a study of blood T cell repertoires in COVID-19. As for the study in general: Sources were T cells, B-cell-depleted T cells, or PBMCs; the material itself was cDNA or gDNA.

Clones were sequenced by immunoSEQ multiplex PCR, and TCRdb holds only the in-frame ones, with some missing. Of more than 85,000 clones in the sample, roughly 85% were seen once. Sample: peripheral blood. This chain joins TRBV7-2 and TRBJ2-2, with D possibly being TRBD2 (7 bases). The sequence came from a woman aged 60-75 years with acute or convalescent COVID-19. CDR3 DNA sequence: TGTGCCAGCAGCGCCCGGGGGGCGGGCACCGGGGAGCTGTTTTTT. This encodes CASSARGAGTGELFF.